One sample yielded the 3 T cell receptor beta chains listed below, sequenced in a study of T cells in Graves' hyperthyroidism and ophthalmopathy. RNA transcripts provided the source from which TCR beta CDR3 regions were amplified. First-round RT-PCR with HTBI primers amplified the TCR CDR3 region. One entry per CDR3 protein results from TCRdb running MiXCR on the multiplex PCR reads. This sample has under 750,000 distinct CDR3 sequences, with under 20% found just once. Sequencing was performed on blood. Receptors originate from a woman aged 50 to 60 with Graves' hyperthyroidism that later progressed to Graves' ophthalmopathy.

This clonotype was detected ten times or more. The gene calls are TRBV7-2 and TRBJ1-6, with no clear D. CDR1 is SGHTA and CDR2 is FQGNSA in the germline V gene. The length of the CDR3 is 14 residues. V lost 1 base, J lost 7 bases, and 8 bases lay in between. The CDR3 coding sequence is TGTGCCAGCAGCTTAGATTCTTCGAATTCACCCCTCCACTTT. Protein sequence: CASSLDSSNSPLHF.

In DNA, the CDR3 is TGTGCCAGCAGTGAGACTCAAGATACGCAGTATTTT. Amino acid sequence: CASSETQDTQYF. The V call is TRBV2, the J call TRBJ2-3; D remains ambiguous. V lost 3 bases to trimming and J lost 5 bases, with 6 bases between them. The CDR3 covers 12 residues. Germline V gene data show CDR1 as SNHLY and CDR2 as FYNNEI.

This clonotype was seen at least ten times. The chain links TRBV11-2 to TRBJ2-3; 13 bases match TRBD2. Germline V gives CDR1 SGHAT, CDR2 FQNNGV. This CDR3 has 15 amino acids. The trim removed 4 bases at V and 7 bases at J, leaving 5 bases unmatched. The CDR3: CASSSRLAGGHTQYF. CDR3 in DNA: TGTGCCAGCAGCTCGCGACTAGCGGGGGGCCATACGCAGTATTTT.